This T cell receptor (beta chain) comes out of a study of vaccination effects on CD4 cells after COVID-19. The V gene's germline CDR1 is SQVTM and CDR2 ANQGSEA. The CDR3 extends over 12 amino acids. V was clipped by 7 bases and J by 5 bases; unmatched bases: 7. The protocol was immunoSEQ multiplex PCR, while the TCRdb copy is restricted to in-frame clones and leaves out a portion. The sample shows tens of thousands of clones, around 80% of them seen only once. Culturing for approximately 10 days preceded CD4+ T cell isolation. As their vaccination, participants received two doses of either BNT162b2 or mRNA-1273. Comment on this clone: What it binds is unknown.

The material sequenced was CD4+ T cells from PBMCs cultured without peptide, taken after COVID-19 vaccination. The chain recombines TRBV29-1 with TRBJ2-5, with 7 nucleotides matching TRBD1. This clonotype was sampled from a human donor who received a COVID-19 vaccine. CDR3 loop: CSAGQVGETQYF. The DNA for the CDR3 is TGCAGCGCCGGACAGGTGGGGGAGACCCAGTACTTC.